The next 28 T cell receptor beta chains were all read from a single sample in a study of blood T cell repertoires in COVID-19. Here immunoSEQ multiplex PCR was the method, and the copy in TCRdb shows in-frame clones only, minus some. The sample lists 240,000 or so clones; over 75% were seen once. Sequenced input: peripheral blood. The receptors originated from a young woman with acute or convalescent COVID-19.

This clone came up once. J is TRBJ1-1 and V is TRBV6-2 or TRBV6-3; a possible D gene is TRBD1 (6 bases). V lost 4 bases to trimming and J lost 1 base, with 13 bases between them. CDR1 and CDR2 (germline): MNHEY, SVGEGT. The CDR3 contains 15 residues. For the CDR3, the DNA is TGTGCCAGCAGTTTCAGGGGTCTCGGGAACACTGAAGCTTTCTTT. Its translation: CASSFRGLGNTEAFF.

The V and J genes are TRBV30 and TRBJ1-4; TRBD1 aligns across 11 bases. Germline CDR1 reads GTSNPN; CDR2 reads SVGIG (reference sequence). V lost 2 bases to trimming and J lost 6 bases; unmatched junction nucleotides: 14. There are 18 residues in the CDR3. The CDR3 here is CAWSSRTGGSVTYEKLFF. The DNA for the CDR3 is TGTGCCTGGAGTTCCCGGACAGGGGGCTCCGTGACTTATGAAAAACTGTTTTTT.

Remarks on this clone: Other DNA sequences in this specimen translate into the identical CDR3. The gene calls are TRBV5-4 and TRBJ2-1; no firm D call. The CDR3 has 15 amino acids. Per the germline V gene, CDR1 is SGHNT and CDR2 is YYREEE (reference sequence). V was trimmed by 0 bases and J by 0 bases, leaving 7 bases between them. Written as DNA, the CDR3 is TGTGCCAGCAGCTTGGGTGGCGGCTCCTACAATGAGCAGTTCTTC. Its protein is CASSLGGGSYNEQFF.

This chain links TRBV25-1 with TRBJ2-3; 14 bases fit TRBD2. CDR3 length: 17 amino acids. CDR1 is MGHDK and CDR2 is SYGVNS in the germline V gene. After removal of 5 bases from V and 8 bases from J, the junction contained 12 bases not matched to a gene. This CDR3 reads CASSLPGLAGAPLTQYF. CDR3 sequence (DNA): TGTGCCAGCAGTCTCCCGGGACTAGCGGGAGCTCCCCTTACGCAGTATTTT.

The V and J genes are TRBV9 and TRBJ1-1; D remains unclear. Germline assignment: CDR1 SGDLS and CDR2 YYNGEE. The CDR3 is 12 residues long. V lost 4 bases to trimming and J lost 4 bases, with 8 bases between them. Here the CDR3 reads CASSPRGTEAFF. DNA of the CDR3: TGTGCCAGCAGCCCCCGCGGCACTGAAGCTTTCTTT.

This chain links TRBV6-6 with TRBJ1-1, with D possibly matching TRBD1 (5 bases). The germline V gene encodes CDR1 MNHNY and CDR2 SVGAGI (reference sequence). Trimming took off 2 bases at V and 3 bases at J, with 10 bases between the two ends. This CDR3 has 14 residues. The DNA for the CDR3 is TGTGCCAGCAGTTACGGAGACAGACACACTGAAGCTTTCTTT. Encoded protein: CASSYGDRHTEAFF.

V gene TRBV30 combines with J gene TRBJ2-3; TRBD2 matches at 10 bases. Germline assignment: CDR1 GTSNPN and CDR2 SVGIG (reference sequence). V was pared by 2 bases and J by 2 bases, with 4 bases of the junction left unmatched. The CDR3 has 15 residues. CDR3 loop: CAWSRTSGNTDTQYF. The CDR3 DNA is TGTGCCTGGAGTCGGACTAGCGGAAACACAGATACGCAGTATTTT.

The chain has TRBV7-2 and TRBJ1-2; D uncertain. Germline V gene lookup returns CDR1 SGHTA and CDR2 FQGNSA. Trimming took 6 bases from V and 4 from J, leaving 9 bases between them. This CDR3 region has 12 residues. CDR3 bases: TGTGCCAGCAGTGAACGGGTCTATGGCTACACCTTC. Amino acids: CASSERVYGYTF.

The genes are TRBV7-2 and TRBJ2-1; 7 bases match TRBD2. Germline loops: CDR1 SGHTA, CDR2 FQGNSA. J lost 9 bases, V lost 3 bases, and 11 bases had no gene match. CDR3 length: 15 amino acids. The DNA for the CDR3 is TGTGCCAGCAGCTTTATAGGGACTAAACACAGTGAGCAGTTCTTC. This sequence encodes CASSFIGTKHSEQFF. Together with reference TRBV7-2 and TRBJ2-1, the CDR3 gives the full variable domain: GAGVSQSPSNKVTEKGKDVELRCDPISGHTALYWYRQSLGQGLEFLIYFQGNSAPDKSGLPSDRFSAERTGGSVSTLTIQRTQQEDSAVYLCASSFIGTKHSEQFFGPGTRLTVL.

The chain employs TRBV6-2 or TRBV6-3 and TRBJ2-7; D possibly corresponds to TRBD2 (6 bases). V shed 5 bases and J shed 3 bases, with 23 bases lying between them. The CDR3 length is 17 residues. In germline, CDR1 is MNHEY, CDR2 SVGEGT. The CDR3 DNA is TGTGCCAGCAGTGCCGACGGCCGGGGGATCAAAGGCTACGAGCAGTACTTC. Translating gives CASSADGRGIKGYEQYF.

This chain uses TRBV3-1 (or the pseudogene TRBV3-2) with TRBJ2-1, with D unresolved. CDR3 size: 12 residues. Germline assignment: CDR1 LGHDT and CDR2 YNNKEL (reference sequence). Trimming shortened V by 0 bases and J by 12 bases, and 9 bases separated the two germline ends. This chain's CDR3 is CASSQDFAGQFF. DNA for the CDR3: TGTGCCAGCAGCCAAGATTTCGCCGGGCAGTTCTTC.

This chain uses TRBV19 with TRBJ2-4; TRBD2 matches at 8 bases. This CDR3 comprises 18 residues. From germline, CDR1 is LNHDA and CDR2 SQIVND (reference sequence). V lost 5 bases and J lost 0; bases outside the gene matches: 12. CDR3 protein: CASSFFPTSGLAKNIQYF. The CDR3 coding sequence is TGTGCCAGTAGTTTTTTCCCAACTAGCGGCCTAGCCAAAAACATTCAGTACTTC.

The rearrangement links TRBV27 to TRBJ1-1, with D possibly TRBD1 on 6 matching bases. V was shortened by 4 bases and J by 4 bases, with 7 bases between the two germline ends. From germline, CDR1 is MNHEY and CDR2 SMNVEV (reference sequence). The CDR3 sequence is 12 residues long. The CDR3 DNA is TGTGCCAGCAGTTCAGGGGTCACTGAAGCTTTCTTT. Protein product: CASSSGVTEAFF.

The rearrangement uses TRBV19 and TRBJ2-2; 10 bases are shared with TRBD2. Germline V gene data show CDR1 as LNHDA and CDR2 as SQIVND (reference sequence). Trimming at V came to 9 bases and at J to 7 bases, leaving 8 bases not matched to a gene. The CDR3 sequence is 14 residues long. The CDR3 DNA reads TGTGCCAGACAAGCGGGAGGGGTCATCGGGGAGCTGTTTTTT. Protein sequence: CARQAGGVIGELFF.

This chain links TRBV6-6 with TRBJ2-2; D is unresolved. The CDR3 is made up of 16 amino acids. Germline V gives CDR1 MNHNY, CDR2 SVGAGI (reference sequence). V was clipped by 4 bases and J by 0 bases, with 12 bases between them. CDR3 nucleotide sequence: TGTGCCAGCAGTTCCGAGACACCCGCGAACACCGGGGAGCTGTTTTTT. As protein: CASSSETPANTGELFF.

The gene calls are TRBV6-2 or TRBV6-3 and TRBJ2-7; the D gene is possibly TRBD1 (6 bases). Trimming stripped 2 bases from V and 3 bases from J, with 14 bases between. The germline CDR1 and CDR2 sequences are MNHEY and SVGEGT. This CDR3 region has 15 residues. The CDR3 nucleotides are TGTGCCAGCAGTTACCTACCACAGGGTTTCTACGAGCAGTACTTC. Its translation is CASSYLPQGFYEQYF.

This chain links TRBV4-1 with TRBJ2-6; no clear D. V lost 1 base, J lost 2 bases, and 9 bases lay in between. The CDR3 runs 16 residues. CDR1 is MGHRA, CDR2 YSYEKL, per germline. CDR3 coding DNA: TGCGCCAGCAGCCAAGGCAGGCTTGCTGGGGCCAACGTCCTGACTTTC. Its protein is CASSQGRLAGANVLTF.

This clone was observed at least ten times. This sample also contains other DNA sequences that code for the same CDR3. The rearrangement links TRBV30 to TRBJ2-5, with TRBD1 matching 12 bases. Per the germline V gene, CDR1 is GTSNPN and CDR2 is SVGIG (reference sequence). The CDR3 length is 15 residues. J gave up 4 bases and V 2 bases, and 5 bases lay outside the gene matches. CDR3 region: CAWSPGQGARETQYF. As DNA, the CDR3 is TGTGCCTGGAGTCCGGGACAGGGGGCACGAGAGACCCAGTACTTC.

J is TRBJ2-5 and V is TRBV9, with a tentative D call TRBD1 (5 bases). Germline values: CDR1 SGDLS, CDR2 YYNGEE. V gave up 5 bases and J gave up 7 bases, with 15 bases separating them. The CDR3 runs to 13 residues. In DNA form, the CDR3 reads TGTGCCAGCAGTGGGGTCAGCCAGGGGACCCAGTACTTC. This translates into CASSGVSQGTQYF.

The gene calls are TRBV24-1 and TRBJ1-6, with 8 bases lining up with TRBD1. Looked up from germline, CDR1 is KGHDR and CDR2 is SFDVKD. Trimming cost V 7 bases and J 7 bases; bases outside gene matches: 5. The length of the CDR3 is 14 residues. CDR3 sequence reads: CATSQGAKNSPLHF. CDR3 DNA sequence: TGTGCCACCAGCCAGGGGGCCAAAAATTCACCCCTCCACTTT.

The genes are TRBV9 and TRBJ2-3, with D tentatively TRBD1 (6 bases). V lost 1 base, J lost 9 bases, and 6 bases lay in between. Germline values: CDR1 SGDLS, CDR2 YYNGEE. CDR3 length: 11 amino acids. The CDR3 spells CASSVTGTQYF. In DNA, the CDR3 is TGTGCCAGCAGCGTAACAGGGACGCAGTATTTT.

The chain recombines TRBV3-1 (or the pseudogene TRBV3-2) with TRBJ2-6; 7 nucleotides line up with TRBD2. Germline V lookup: CDR1 LGHDT, CDR2 YNNKEL (reference sequence). The J segment lost 1 base and the V segment lost 1 base, leaving 13 bases of the junction unmatched. This CDR3 contains 20 residues. The chain's CDR3 is CASSQVMGGKSGSGANVLTF. CDR3 nucleotides: TGTGCCAGCAGCCAAGTAATGGGGGGGAAGTCGGGTTCTGGGGCCAACGTCCTGACTTTC.

The rearrangement links TRBV10-1 to TRBJ2-5; 9 nucleotides agree with TRBD1. J gave up 4 bases and V 6 bases, and 9 bases lay outside the gene matches. The germline gives CDR1 WNHNN, CDR2 SYGVQD (reference sequence). This CDR3 spans 15 amino acids. This CDR3 reads CASSPGTGMIETQYF. As DNA, the CDR3 is TGCGCCAGCAGCCCCGGGACAGGGATGATAGAGACCCAGTACTTC.

This sequence joins TRBV10-3 and TRBJ2-5; the D gene is possibly TRBD2 (5 bases). The CDR3 has 13 amino acids. Germline V gene data show CDR1 as ENHRY and CDR2 as SYGVKD. Trimming stripped 4 bases from V and 3 bases from J, with 9 bases between. The CDR3 spells CAISGFGEETQYF. The CDR3 coding sequence is TGTGCCATCAGTGGTTTCGGGGAAGAGACCCAGTACTTC.

The rearrangement uses TRBV29-1 and TRBJ2-6; no clear D gene. The CDR3 consists of 16 residues. The ends were cut back, 6 bases at V and 0 bases at J, with 15 bases in the middle. Germline V gene data show CDR1 as SQVTM and CDR2 as ANQGSEA. CDR3 nucleotides: TGCAGCGTCGTTGAAGCAAAACGCTCTGGGGCCAACGTCCTGACTTTC. This encodes CSVVEAKRSGANVLTF.

This rearrangement joins TRBV11-2 to TRBJ2-4, with TRBD2 matching over 11 bases. CDR1 is SGHAT and CDR2 is FQNNGV in the germline V gene. The length of the CDR3 is 19 residues. With 5 bases clipped from V and 1 base from J, the junction kept 13 bases outside the gene matches. The CDR3 sequence: CASSPVGLAGGRAKNIQYF. In DNA form, the CDR3 reads TGTGCCAGCAGCCCAGTTGGACTAGCGGGCGGCCGGGCCAAAAACATTCAGTACTTC.

In its sample, this clone was seen once. The V gene is TRBV9, the J gene TRBJ2-3; D unresolved. The length of the CDR3 is 15 residues. Germline V CDR1 and CDR2: SGDLS, YYNGEE. V was shortened by 3 bases and J by 4 bases, with 15 bases between the two germline ends. The CDR3 protein is CASSARYRGPDTQYF. The CDR3 coding sequence is TGTGCCAGCAGCGCCAGGTATCGTGGTCCAGATACGCAGTATTTT.

This clone was counted once. This rearrangement joins TRBV3-1 (or the pseudogene TRBV3-2) to TRBJ1-6, with D tentatively TRBD1 (5 bases). The germline V gene has CDR1 LGHDT and CDR2 YNNKEL (reference sequence). This CDR3 comprises 14 residues. Trimming left V 2 bases short and J 7 bases short, with 9 bases between. The CDR3 loop reads CASSQRAGNSPLHF. The CDR3 DNA reads as TGTGCCAGCAGCCAAAGGGCAGGGAATTCACCCCTCCACTTT.